The sample holds a few counts of the clone carrying this T cell receptor beta chain. What it recognizes is unknown. Germline CDR1 reads SGDLS; CDR2 reads YYNGEE. V was clipped by 4 bases and J by 0 bases, with 8 bases between them. This CDR3 has 14 residues. This entry belongs to a study of response to subunit inactivated influenza vaccine. The study's findings and limits: The authors suggested that few new T cells are recruited per seasonal influenza vaccination.

TCRdb independently ran MiXCR on the RT-PCR reads; one entry per CDR3 protein. Here the sample spans 700,000 to 900,000 distinct CDR3 sequences, around 20% being singletons. The chain has TRBV9 and TRBJ2-1, with D possibly being TRBD2 (5 bases). The sample consisted of PBMCs from blood, taken 4 to 6 days after vaccination. The source is a man aged 45-65 years who received an inactivated influenza vaccine. CDR3 residues: CASSPTTSYNEQFF. The CDR3 DNA reads TGTGCCAGCAGCCCGACTACCTCCTACAATGAGCAGTTCTTC.